The clone carrying this TCR beta chain was observed a handful of times. CDR3 size: 16 residues. Germline V lookup: CDR1 LGHNA, CDR2 YSLEER. The V segment lost 0 bases and the J segment 3 bases; nucleotides outside the gene matches: 5. Each CDR3 protein gets one entry after TCRdb re-called the 5' RACE reads with MiXCR. The data hold approximately 200,000 distinct CDR3 sequences, with under 20% observed a single time. These data come from a study of T-cell memory formation after mild COVID-19. The sequenced sample was PBMCs or a T cell subset sorted from them (not recorded which). This chain uses TRBV4-3 with TRBJ1-2; 9 nucleotides align to TRBD1. The sequence was obtained from an adult woman who had mild COVID-19 (a few samples of this study predate the infection). Cell type and time point are not known. The CDR3 coding sequence is TGCGCCAGCAGCCAAGATGAGGACAGGGGACACTATGGCTACACCTTC. It is translated as CASSQDEDRGHYGYTF.